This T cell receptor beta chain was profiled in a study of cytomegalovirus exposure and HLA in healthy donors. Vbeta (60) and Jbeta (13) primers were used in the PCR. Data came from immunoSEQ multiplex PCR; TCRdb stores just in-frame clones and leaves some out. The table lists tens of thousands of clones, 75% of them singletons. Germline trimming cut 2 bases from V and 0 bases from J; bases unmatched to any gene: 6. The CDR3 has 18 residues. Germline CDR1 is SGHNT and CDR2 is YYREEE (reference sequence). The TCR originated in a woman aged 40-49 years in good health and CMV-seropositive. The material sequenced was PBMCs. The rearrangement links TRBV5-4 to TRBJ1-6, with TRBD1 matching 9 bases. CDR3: CASSFGTGFSSYNSPLHF. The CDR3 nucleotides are TGTGCCAGCAGCTTCGGGACAGGGTTTAGCTCCTATAATTCACCCCTCCACTTT.